This T cell receptor beta chain was recovered during a study of PD-1 blockade in mismatch repair-deficient tumors. Points from the study as a whole: Tumor-resident clones, often absent from pretreatment blood, expanded after pembrolizumab and then contracted.

Assay: immunoSEQ multiplex PCR; the TCRdb copy retains only in-frame clones and omits some. In the table there are roughly 40,000 clones, roughly 85% of which are singletons. PCR or immunohistochemistry showed mismatch repair deficiency in every enrolled patient. Three pembrolizumab responders had their TCRs sequenced. About this clone itself: Its antigen remains unknown.

CDR1 is SQVTM and CDR2 is ANQGSEA in the germline V gene. CDR3 length: 13 amino acids. V lost 4 bases, J lost 0 bases, and 9 bases lay in between. The source was peripheral blood, collected about 80 weeks after starting pembrolizumab. The rearrangement uses TRBV29-1 and TRBJ1-2; D is perhaps TRBD1 (5 bases). The TCR sequence derives from an adult with mismatch repair-deficient cancer. This CDR3 reads CSVVAGTNYGYTF. The CDR3 nucleotides read TGCAGCGTTGTAGCAGGGACTAACTATGGCTACACCTTC. Full variable domain (remainder filled in from reference TRBV29-1 and TRBJ1-2): SAVISQKPSRDICQRGTSLTIQCQVDSQVTMMFWYRQQPGQSLTLIATANQGSEATYESGFVIDKFPISRPNLTFSTLTVSNMSPEDSSIYLCSVVAGTNYGYTFGSGTRLTVV.